This record looks at one TCR beta chain sequence and its context. The target antigen is unknown. The method was immunoSEQ multiplex PCR; TCRdb's version includes in-frame clones alone and lacks a portion of them. The sample yields roughly 100,000 clones, approximately 90% seen once. V lost 7 bases to trimming and J lost 2 bases, with 13 bases between them. CDR3 length equals 13 residues. Germline V gives CDR1 SGHDT, CDR2 YYEEEE. This sample was taken from a study of T cell responses to AZD1222 COVID-19 vaccine. Overall study findings and caveats: Elevations in Spike-specific TCR breadth and depth followed administration of two AZD1222 doses.

The sequence derives from an adult in good health. Sequenced here: peripheral blood, sampled on day 0 of AZD1222 vaccination. The chain is built from TRBV5-6 and TRBJ2-7; D ambiguous. CDR3 amino acids: CASSTSGAYEQYF. DNA for the CDR3: TGTGCCAGCTCGACCTCTGGGGCCTACGAGCAGTACTTC.